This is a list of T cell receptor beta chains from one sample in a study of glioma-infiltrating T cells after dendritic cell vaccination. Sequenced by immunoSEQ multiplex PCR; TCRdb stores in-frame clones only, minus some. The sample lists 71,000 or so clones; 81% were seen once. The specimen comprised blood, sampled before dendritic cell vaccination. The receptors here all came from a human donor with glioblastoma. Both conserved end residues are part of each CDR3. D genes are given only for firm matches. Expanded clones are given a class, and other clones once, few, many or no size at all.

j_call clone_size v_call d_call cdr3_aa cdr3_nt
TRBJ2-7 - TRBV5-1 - CASSLDRDGYEQYF TGCGCCAGCAGCTTGGACAGGGATGGGTACGAGCAGTACTTC
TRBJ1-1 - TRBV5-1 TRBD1 CASSEGTGGEAFF TGCGCCAGCAGCGAGGGGACAGGTGGGGAAGCTTTCTTT
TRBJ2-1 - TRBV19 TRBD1 CASSENTQIGTGQFF TGTGCCAGTAGCGAAAATACACAAATCGGGACAGGGCAGTTCTTC
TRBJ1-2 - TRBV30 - CAQERGGPYTF TGTGCCCAAGAACGGGGAGGCCCCTACACCTTC
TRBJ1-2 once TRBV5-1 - CASSTRPGELDGYTF TGCGCCAGCAGCACCCGACCAGGGGAACTTGATGGCTACACCTTC
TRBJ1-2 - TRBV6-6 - CASSYGSTSNYGYTF TGTGCCAGCAGTTACGGATCCACTAGTAACTATGGCTACACCTTC
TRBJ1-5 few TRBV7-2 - CASSLAARSNQPQHF TGTGCCAGCAGCTTAGCGGCCAGGAGCAATCAGCCCCAGCATTTT
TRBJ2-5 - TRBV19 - CASSIAGSEGGGETQYF TGTGCCAGTAGTATCGCCGGGTCCGAAGGGGGTGGGGAGACCCAGTACTTC
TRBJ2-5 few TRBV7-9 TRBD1 CASSSDATGDGETQYF TGTGCCAGCAGCTCGGATGCGACAGGGGATGGGGAGACCCAGTACTTC
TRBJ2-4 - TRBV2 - CASGGTVIAKNIQYF TGTGCCAGTGGAGGGACTGTAATAGCCAAAAACATTCAGTACTTC
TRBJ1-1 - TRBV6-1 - CASSEVAWADTGTEAFF TGTGCCAGCAGTGAAGTCGCGTGGGCAGACACAGGCACTGAAGCTTTCTTT
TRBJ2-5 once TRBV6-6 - CASSSGQLFQETQYF TGTGCCAGCAGTTCCGGACAGTTATTTCAAGAGACCCAGTACTTC
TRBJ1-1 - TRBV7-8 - CASSLVPQKNTEAFF TGTGCCAGCAGCTTAGTGCCACAGAAGAACACTGAAGCTTTCTTT
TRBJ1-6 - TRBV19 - CASSTDRQNSPLHF TGTGCCAGTAGTACGGACAGACAAAATTCACCCCTCCACTTT
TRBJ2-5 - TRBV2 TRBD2 CASVRLAGGPIEMQETQYF TGTGCCAGCGTCCGGTTAGCGGGGGGGCCGATTGAAATGCAAGAGACCCAGTACTTC
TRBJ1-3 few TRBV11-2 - CASSLVRPDSLSGNTIYF TGTGCCAGCAGCTTAGTTAGGCCGGACAGTCTCTCTGGAAACACCATATATTTT
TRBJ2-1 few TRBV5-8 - CASSLRTGYNEQFF TGTGCCAGCAGCTTAAGAACAGGGTACAATGAGCAGTTCTTC
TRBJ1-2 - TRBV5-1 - CASSSGQIYGYTF TGCGCCAGCAGCTCTGGACAGATCTATGGCTACACCTTC
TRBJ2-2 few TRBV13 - CASSLERDTGELFF TGTGCCAGCAGCTTAGAGAGGGACACCGGGGAGCTGTTTTTT
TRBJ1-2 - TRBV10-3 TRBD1 CAISAGQGVGGYTF TGTGCCATCAGTGCGGGACAGGGAGTCGGCGGCTACACCTTC
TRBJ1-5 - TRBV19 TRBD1 CASSMDRTGSNQPQHF TGTGCCAGTAGTATGGACAGGACGGGTTCCAATCAGCCCCAGCATTTT
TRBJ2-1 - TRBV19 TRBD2 CASSTTSGGAYEQFF TGTGCCAGTAGTACGACTAGCGGGGGGGCCTATGAGCAGTTCTTC
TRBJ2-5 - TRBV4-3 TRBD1 CASSSLPGQEETQYF TGCGCCAGCAGCTCCCTTCCGGGACAGGAAGAGACCCAGTACTTC
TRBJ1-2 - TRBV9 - CASSVPRGGYTF TGTGCCAGCAGCGTCCCCAGGGGTGGCTACACCTTC
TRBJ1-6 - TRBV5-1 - CASSLVSSYNSPLHF TGCGCCAGCAGCTTGGTCAGCTCCTATAATTCACCCCTCCACTTT
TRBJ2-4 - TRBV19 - CASHRARENIQYF TGTGCCAGCCACAGGGCGCGCGAAAACATTCAGTACTTC
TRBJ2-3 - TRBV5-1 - CASSSNNPARGTDTQYF TGCGCCAGCAGCTCAAACAACCCCGCGAGGGGCACAGATACGCAGTATTTT
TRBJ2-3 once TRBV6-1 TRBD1 CASTLGTATDTQYF TGTGCCAGCACCCTTGGGACAGCCACAGATACGCAGTATTTT
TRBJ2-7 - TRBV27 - CASGWGPRKVEQYF TGTGCCAGCGGTTGGGGCCCCCGTAAGGTCGAGCAGTACTTC
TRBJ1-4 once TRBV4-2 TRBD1 CASSQDLARGLANEKLFF TGTGCCAGCAGCCAAGATCTGGCCAGGGGGTTGGCTAATGAAAAACTGTTTTTT
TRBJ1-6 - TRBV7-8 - CASSLSGTKTTSSYNSPLHF TGTGCCAGCAGCTTATCCGGGACAAAGACGACAAGCTCCTATAATTCACCCCTCCACTTT
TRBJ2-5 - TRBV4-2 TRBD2 CASSQDWSFGSGDFFETQYF TGTGCCAGCAGCCAAGATTGGTCTTTCGGTAGCGGGGATTTTTTCGAGACCCAGTACTTC
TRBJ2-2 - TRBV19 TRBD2 CASSPHNPGTSSGELFF TGTGCCAGTAGTCCACACAACCCCGGGACTAGCTCCGGGGAGCTGTTTTTT
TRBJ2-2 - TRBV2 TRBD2 CASSGRGGITGELFF TGTGCCAGCAGTGGCCGGGGGGGTATCACCGGGGAGCTGTTTTTT
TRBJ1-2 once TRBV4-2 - CASSPIAEGAADYGYTF TGTGCCAGCAGCCCTATTGCCGAAGGGGCGGCGGACTATGGCTACACCTTC
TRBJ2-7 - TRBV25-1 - CASSASRQKAYEQYF TGTGCCAGCAGTGCGTCTCGACAGAAAGCCTACGAGCAGTACTTC
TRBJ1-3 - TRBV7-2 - CASSLEGGYSGNTIYF TGTGCCAGCAGCTTAGAAGGGGGTTACTCTGGAAACACCATATATTTT
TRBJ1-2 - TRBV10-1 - CASTRGGVYGYTF TGCGCCAGCACCCGAGGGGGGGTCTATGGCTACACCTTC
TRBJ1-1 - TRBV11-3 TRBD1 CASSPGQPSNTEAFF TGTGCCAGCAGCCCGGGACAGCCTTCGAACACTGAAGCTTTCTTT
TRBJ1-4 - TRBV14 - CASSQEIAGEKLFF TGTGCCAGCAGCCAAGAGATTGCAGGTGAAAAACTGTTTTTT
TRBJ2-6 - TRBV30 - CAWIRQPGANVLTF TGTGCCTGGATCCGACAGCCTGGGGCCAACGTCCTGACTTTC
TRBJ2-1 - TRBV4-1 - CASSQPLERRQGKGHEQFF TGCGCCAGCAGCCAACCCCTAGAAAGGCGTCAGGGTAAGGGCCATGAGCAGTTCTTC
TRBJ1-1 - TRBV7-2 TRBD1 CASSFDRARFTEAFF TGTGCCAGCAGCTTTGACAGGGCGCGATTCACTGAAGCTTTCTTT
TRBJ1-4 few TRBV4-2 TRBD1 CASSQAPGGNNEKLFF TGTGCCAGCAGCCAAGCCCCAGGGGGCAATAATGAAAAACTGTTTTTT
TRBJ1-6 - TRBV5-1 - CASSLDRNSPLHF TGCGCCAGCAGCTTGGACAGAAATTCACCCCTCCACTTT
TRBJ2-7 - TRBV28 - CASSSSGPEQYF TGTGCCAGCAGTTCTTCAGGTCCCGAGCAGTACTTC
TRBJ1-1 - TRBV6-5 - CASSYDGNAFF TGTGCCAGCAGTTACGACGGGAATGCTTTCTTT
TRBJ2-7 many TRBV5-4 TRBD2 CASSPGLAGGTPYEQYF TGTGCCAGCAGCCCGGGACTAGCGGGGGGGACGCCCTACGAGCAGTACTTC
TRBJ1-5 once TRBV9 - CASSVSGVSNQPQHF TGTGCCAGCAGCGTATCAGGGGTCAGCAATCAGCCCCAGCATTTT
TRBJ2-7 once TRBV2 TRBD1 CASNPQGAHEQYF TGTGCCAGCAATCCACAGGGGGCCCACGAGCAGTACTTC
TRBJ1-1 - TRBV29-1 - CSVVSTQSGTEAFF TGCAGCGTTGTCTCTACCCAAAGCGGCACTGAAGCTTTCTTT
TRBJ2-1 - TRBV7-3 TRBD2 CASSLAGGHNEQFF TGTGCCAGCAGCTTAGCGGGGGGTCACAATGAGCAGTTCTTC
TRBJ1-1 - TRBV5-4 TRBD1 CASSPGQGARNTEAFF TGTGCCAGCAGCCCCGGACAGGGGGCCCGGAACACTGAAGCTTTCTTT
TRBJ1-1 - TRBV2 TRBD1 CASSKKGGNTEAFF TGTGCCAGCAGTAAGAAAGGGGGCAACACTGAAGCTTTCTTT